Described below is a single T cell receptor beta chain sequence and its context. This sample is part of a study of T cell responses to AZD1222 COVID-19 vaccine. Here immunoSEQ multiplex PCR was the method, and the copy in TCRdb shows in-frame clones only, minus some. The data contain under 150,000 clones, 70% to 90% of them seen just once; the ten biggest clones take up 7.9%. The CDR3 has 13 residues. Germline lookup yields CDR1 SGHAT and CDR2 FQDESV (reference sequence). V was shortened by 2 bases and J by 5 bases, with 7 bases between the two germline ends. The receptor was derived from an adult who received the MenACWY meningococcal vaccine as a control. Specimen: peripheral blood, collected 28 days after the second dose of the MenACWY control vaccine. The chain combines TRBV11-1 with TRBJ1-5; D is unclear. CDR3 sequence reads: CASSLSGYQPQHF. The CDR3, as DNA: TGTGCCAGCAGCTTAAGTGGATATCAGCCCCAGCATTTT.